Following are 22 T cell receptor beta chains from one sample sequenced in a study of identifying expanded T cells in peripheral blood (dated by TCRdb to about 2019). Library creation used the immunoSEQ multiplex PCR assay. TCRdb re-hosts the immuneACCESS table, in-frame sequences only. Its copies lack some clones; in the studies checked, an unresolved V gene accounts for under half of them, and the cause for the rest is not known. The sample has 70,000 or so clones on record, approximately 87% of them singletons. The ten biggest clones cover roughly 3% of the sample. What was sequenced was blood. Receptor source: a person between 18 and 75 years old in good health.

The V call is TRBV11-2, the J call TRBJ2-1; 8 nucleotides align to TRBD1. The CDR3 has 15 residues. Germline CDR1 and CDR2: SGHAT and FQNNGV. V gave up 5 bases and J gave up 7 bases; unmatched junction bases: 10. The CDR3, as DNA: TGTGCCAGCAGCCCAGGGGGCGCGTTGCAAAATGAGCAGTTCTTC. This gives the protein CASSPGGALQNEQFF.

V gene TRBV5-6 combines with J gene TRBJ2-1; D not certain. Looked up from germline, CDR1 is SGHDT and CDR2 is YYEEEE. V lost 0 bases and J 0 bases, leaving 7 bases between the germline ends. This CDR3 has 15 amino acids. The chain's CDR3 is CASSLAVGSYNEQFF. As DNA, the CDR3 is TGTGCCAGCAGCTTGGCCGTGGGCTCCTACAATGAGCAGTTCTTC.

The genes are TRBV18 and TRBJ2-7; perhaps TRBD1 as D (5 bases). Germline V CDR1 and CDR2: KGHSH, LQKENI. Deletions cut 3 bases from V and 7 bases from J, with 13 bases between. This CDR3 has 13 amino acids. The CDR3 sequence is CASSPTVLGEQYF. The CDR3 nucleotides are TGTGCCAGCTCACCGACAGTATTGGGGGAGCAGTACTTC.

This clone was picked up one time. This chain links TRBV5-1 with TRBJ1-4, with a tentative D call TRBD1 (6 bases). Trimming pared 2 bases from V and 7 bases from J, leaving 15 bases between. CDR3 length: 15 residues. From germline, CDR1 is SGHRS and CDR2 YFSETQ. The CDR3 sequence is CASSFAGTSGEKLFF. CDR3 nucleotides: TGCGCCAGCAGCTTCGCCGGGACATCAGGTGAAAAACTGTTTTTT.

V usage is TRBV6-5 and J usage is TRBJ1-2, with D uncertain. Germline V gives CDR1 MNHEY, CDR2 SVGAGI. CDR3 length equals 14 residues. Trimming cost V 2 bases and J 2 bases, with 9 bases left between them. The CDR3 loop reads CASSYKARNYGYTF. The CDR3 nucleotides are TGTGCCAGCAGTTACAAGGCAAGGAACTATGGCTACACCTTC.

This chain links TRBV13 with TRBJ1-1; D gene uncertain. Trimming removed 0 bases at V and 14 bases at J, with 16 bases between. The CDR3 covers 13 residues. CDR1 and CDR2 from the germline V gene are PRHDT and FYEKMQ (reference sequence). The CDR3 loop reads CASSLGTSVITFF. DNA of the CDR3: TGTGCCAGCAGCTTAGGGACGTCCGTTATTACGTTCTTT.

This clone has just a few counts. The junction differs from germline at one of its ends, possibly a read error. This chain connects TRBV30 to TRBJ2-7; possibly TRBD2 for D (6 bases). The germline V gene has CDR1 GTSNPN and CDR2 SVGIG (reference sequence). The CDR3 totals 11 residues. For the CDR3, the DNA is TGTGCCCGGAGTCGGGGGTACGAGCAGTACTTC. Its translation: CARSRGYEQYF.

The chain combines TRBV2 with TRBJ1-2; no firm D call. V lost 8 bases and J 0 bases, leaving 19 bases between the germline ends. The CDR3 runs to 16 residues. In germline, CDR1 is SNHLY, CDR2 FYNNEI. The CDR3 here is CASGRNADGSNYGYTF. The CDR3 nucleotides read TGTGCCAGCGGACGGAACGCAGACGGATCTAACTATGGCTACACCTTC.

This clone was observed a few times. This chain links TRBV10-3 with TRBJ2-4; D perhaps matches TRBD2 (6 bases). Germline V gene lookup returns CDR1 ENHRY and CDR2 SYGVKD. This CDR3 is built from 15 residues. V was shortened by 0 bases and J by 4 bases, with 10 bases between the two germline ends. CDR3 protein: CAISESNGGKNIQYF. CDR3 DNA sequence: TGTGCCATCAGTGAGTCGAACGGGGGAAAAAACATTCAGTACTTC.

This clone was seen a single time. V usage is TRBV4-3 and J usage is TRBJ1-6; the D gene is possibly TRBD1 (5 bases). Germline lookup yields CDR1 LGHNA and CDR2 YSLEER. The CDR3 runs to 16 residues. V lost 1 base and J lost 8, with 15 bases in between. The CDR3 here is CASSQVGGIRDSPLHF. As DNA, the CDR3 is TGCGCCAGCAGCCAAGTGGGGGGGATACGTGATTCACCCCTCCACTTT.

V gene TRBV7-9 combines with J gene TRBJ2-5; a weak D match, TRBD2 (5 bases). The CDR3 contains 16 residues. The V and J ends lost 1 base and 3 bases respectively, with 15 bases between them. Germline V gene data show CDR1 as SEHNR and CDR2 as FQNEAQ (reference sequence). CDR3 loop: CASSLVGSVREETQYF. In DNA, the CDR3 is TGTGCCAGCAGCTTAGTTGGTAGCGTGAGGGAAGAGACCCAGTACTTC.

To note about this clone: Germline is not matched at one junction end, which may reflect a read error. V and J are TRBV4-3 and TRBJ2-6; D is possibly TRBD1 (5 bases). The CDR3 is 14 residues long. Germline V gene data show CDR1 as LGHNA and CDR2 as YSLEER. CDR3 DNA: TGCGCCAGCAGCCACTTACAAGGGGCAAACGTCCTGACTTTC. The encoded protein is CASSHLQGANVLTF.

This chain joins TRBV5-1 and TRBJ2-7, with D possibly matching TRBD1 (6 bases). V gave up 0 bases and J gave up 0 bases, with 10 bases separating them. CDR3 length: 15 amino acids. Germline-derived CDR1 and CDR2 are SGHRS and YFSETQ. The CDR3 sequence is CASSLGQDLSYEQYF. The CDR3 DNA reads as TGCGCCAGCAGCTTGGGACAGGACCTCTCCTACGAGCAGTACTTC.

The genes are TRBV28 and TRBJ2-1, with D unclear. Trimming removed 2 bases from V and 7 bases from J, with 12 bases in between. Germline CDR1 MDHEN, CDR2 SYDVKM. The CDR3 totals 14 residues. This CDR3 is CASSLIGSKNEQFF. CDR3 bases: TGTGCCAGCAGTTTAATCGGCAGCAAAAATGAGCAGTTCTTC.

This sequence joins TRBV7-2 and TRBJ2-1; tentatively, D is TRBD2 (5 bases). Per the germline V gene, CDR1 is SGHTA and CDR2 is FQGNSA. The V end was cut by 1 base, the J end by 1 base, with 8 bases between. CDR3 length: 15 residues. The CDR3 bases are TGTGCCAGCAGCTTAGTAGGACTTTCCTACAATGAGCAGTTCTTC. Translated, it gives CASSLVGLSYNEQFF.

J is TRBJ1-1 and V is TRBV5-4; D remains unclear. This CDR3 comprises 12 residues. Germline CDR1 SGHNT, CDR2 YYREEE (reference sequence). The V end lost 3 bases, the J end lost 5 bases, and 8 bases lay between the germline ends. The CDR3 protein is CASSSGKTEAFF. The CDR3 bases are TGTGCCAGCAGCTCGGGAAAGACTGAAGCTTTCTTT.

This clone was counted between two and nine times. Mismatch with germline at one junction end may stem from a read error. The gene calls are TRBV11-2 and TRBJ2-5; unclear D gene. In germline, CDR1 is SGHAT, CDR2 FQNNGV. The CDR3 runs to 12 residues. The chain's CDR3 is CASNLGQETQYF. For the CDR3, the DNA is TGTGCCAGCAACTTAGGCCAAGAGACCCAGTACTTC. The full variable domain, completed using reference TRBV11-2 and TRBJ2-5, is EAGVAQSPRYKIIEKRQSVAFWCNPISGHATLYWYQQILGQGPKLLIQFQNNGVVDDSQLPKDRFSAERLKGVDSTLKIQPAKLEDSAVYLCASNLGQETQYFGPGTRLLVL.

This chain joins TRBV28 and TRBJ1-4; TRBD1 might be the D (6 bases). CDR3 length: 14 amino acids. Trimming shortened V by 4 bases and J by 11 bases, and 17 bases separated the two germline ends. Germline CDR1 reads MDHEN; CDR2 reads SYDVKM. CDR3 sequence reads: CASSSGGVGRKLFF. In nucleotides, the CDR3 is TGTGCCAGCAGTTCTGGGGGCGTAGGTCGGAAACTGTTTTTT. The variable domain in full, with the rest retrieved from reference TRBV28 and TRBJ1-4, is DVKVTQSSRYLVKRTGEKVFLECVQDMDHENMFWYRQDPGLGLRLIYFSYDVKMKEKGDIPEGYSVSREKKERFSLILESASTNQTSMYLCASSSGGVGRKLFFGSGTQLSVL.

The chain couples TRBV19 to TRBJ2-7, with D hard to call. The germline gives CDR1 LNHDA, CDR2 SQIVND (reference sequence). Trimming took off 3 bases at V and 1 base at J, with 10 bases between the two ends. The CDR3 contains 14 residues. CDR3: CASSIILGSYEQYF. DNA of the CDR3: TGTGCCAGTAGTATCATACTGGGGTCCTACGAGCAGTACTTC.

The chain links TRBV6-1 to TRBJ1-4; D is unresolved. The CDR3 has 13 amino acids. In germline, CDR1 is MNHNS, CDR2 SASEGT. Trimming removed 1 base from V and 7 bases from J, with 7 bases in between. The CDR3: CASSEDRAEKLFF. The DNA for the CDR3 is TGTGCCAGCAGTGAAGACAGAGCTGAAAAACTGTTTTTT.

The chain employs TRBV7-9 and TRBJ2-1; D gene unclear. CDR1 is SEHNR and CDR2 is FQNEAQ in the germline V gene (reference sequence). Trimming removed 5 bases at V and 6 bases at J, with 5 bases between. CDR3 length: 11 residues. The CDR3 sequence: CASSVINEQFF. CDR3 DNA sequence: TGTGCCAGCAGCGTTATCAATGAGCAGTTCTTC.

This sequence joins TRBV2 and TRBJ1-1; maybe TRBD1 (5 bases). CDR3 length: 15 amino acids. Trimming took 5 bases from V and 1 from J, leaving 14 bases between them. The germline CDR1 and CDR2 sequences are SNHLY and FYNNEI. CDR3 residues: CASSTDSLKNTEAFF. Written as DNA, the CDR3 is TGTGCCAGCAGTACCGACAGCCTCAAGAACACTGAAGCTTTCTTT.